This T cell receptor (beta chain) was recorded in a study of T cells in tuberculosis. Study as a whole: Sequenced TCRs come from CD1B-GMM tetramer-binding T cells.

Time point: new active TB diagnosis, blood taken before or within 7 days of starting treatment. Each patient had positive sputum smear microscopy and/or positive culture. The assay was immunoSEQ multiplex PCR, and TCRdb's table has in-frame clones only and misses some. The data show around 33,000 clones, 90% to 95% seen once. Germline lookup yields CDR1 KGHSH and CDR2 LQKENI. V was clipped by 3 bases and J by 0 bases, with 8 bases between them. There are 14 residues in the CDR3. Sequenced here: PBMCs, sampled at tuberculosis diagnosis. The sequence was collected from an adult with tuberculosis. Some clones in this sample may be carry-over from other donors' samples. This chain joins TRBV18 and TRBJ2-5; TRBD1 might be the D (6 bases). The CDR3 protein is CASSPWTDQETQYF. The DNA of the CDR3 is TGTGCCAGCTCACCCTGGACAGACCAAGAGACCCAGTACTTC.